The 5 T cell receptor beta chains below come from one sample, sequenced in a study of CD8+ T cells in alopecia areata (dated by TCRdb to the late 2010s). Library preparation was by the immunoSEQ multiplex PCR assay. RNA was extracted from all samples and reverse transcribed into cDNA, which served as template for TCR sequencing. Held by TCRdb, this immuneACCESS table contains in-frame sequences only and omits some clones. Under half of the omission traces to an unresolved V gene where checked; the cause of the rest is unknown. The sample has roughly 200,000 clones on record, 53% of them singletons. The ten largest clones add up to approximately 10% of the sample. The sample's time point label, in plain terms: about 25 weeks on oral tofacitinib. Reading the label with the study, this specimen's treatment or condition is: oral pan-JAK inhibitor, 5-10 mg twice daily. Sequences were derived from CD8+ T cells sorted from blood, sampled at week 24, from a patient treated with tofacitinib. The receptors were sampled from a human donor with alopecia areata.

The chain recombines TRBV29-1 with TRBJ1-2; TRBD1 matches at 7 bases. CDR3 length: 13 residues. CDR1 and CDR2 (germline): SQVTM, ANQGSEA. The V segment lost 1 base and the J segment 5 bases; nucleotides outside the gene matches: 4. CDR3 bases: TGCAGCGTTGAAGTTGGGACAGAGTATGGCTACACCTTC. It yields the protein CSVEVGTEYGYTF.

This CDR3 reads CASSLEGTGGYYGYTF. DNA of the CDR3: TGTGCCAGCAGCTTAGAGGGGACAGGGGGTTACTATGGCTACACCTTC. The V and J genes are TRBV13 and TRBJ1-2, with TRBD1 matching over 11 bases. The V and J ends lost 1 base and 3 bases, in that order; junction bases with no gene match: 4. Per germline, CDR1 PRHDT and CDR2 FYEKMQ (reference sequence). CDR3 length: 16 amino acids.

Details on this clone: A far larger clone is one base from this, pointing to a likely read error. This sequence joins TRBV2 and TRBJ1-1; D gene unclear. V was cut by 6 bases and J by 5 bases, with 4 bases left in between. The length of the CDR3 is 10 residues. CDR1 and CDR2 (germline): SNHLY, FYNNEI. The CDR3 region is CASRRTEAFF. The CDR3, as DNA: TGTGCCAGCAGGAGGACTGAAGCTTTCTTT.

This chain uses TRBV7-9 with TRBJ1-2; D may be TRBD1 (6 bases). Germline values: CDR1 SEHNR, CDR2 FQNEAQ (reference sequence). This CDR3 is built from 13 residues. V was pared by 5 bases and J by 4 bases, with 11 bases between. The CDR3: CASSQQGAYGYTF. Here the CDR3 DNA reads TGTGCCAGCAGCCAACAGGGTGCCTATGGCTACACCTTC.

This clone was counted a few times. This same CDR3 is encoded by further DNA sequences in the sample. V and J are TRBV9 and TRBJ1-1, with D possibly being TRBD1 (5 bases). This CDR3 is 14 amino acids long. CDR1 is SGDLS, CDR2 YYNGEE, per germline. Trimming left V 0 bases short and J 4 bases short, with 10 bases between. CDR3 coding DNA: TGTGCCAGCAGCGTAGCGGGGGGGGGCACTGAAGCTTTCTTT. Translation gives CASSVAGGGTEAFF.